These T cell receptor beta chains were read from a single sample in a study of T cells expressing NK-cell markers. TCRdb reprocessed the 5' RACE reads and reports one entry per CDR3 protein, with no DNA. This table holds some 460,000 distinct CDR3 sequences. Sequenced: blood T cells: a sorted CD56 or NKG2C T cell subset, CD4+ or CD8+ T cells, or bulk PBMC T cells (not recorded which). These receptors were obtained from a woman in her 50s in good health. Both conserved end residues are part of each CDR3.

TRBV29-1	TRBJ2-1	CSVERGGVYEQFF
TRBV6-1	TRBJ1-1	CASRALSGTAASEAFF
TRBV29-1	TRBJ2-7	CSSILGPGEQYF
TRBV7-3	TRBJ2-6	CASSLTSRVSGANVLTF
TRBV27	TRBJ2-7	CASSLGIAGVSYF
TRBV5-1	TRBJ2-1	CASSLTRGKPYNEQFF
TRBV5-1	TRBJ2-5	CASSFSIGANQETQYF
TRBV12-3/TRBV12-4	TRBJ2-2	CASSMGYTGELFF
TRBV12-3/TRBV12-4	TRBJ2-7	CASSLRIISYEQYF
TRBV5-1	TRBJ1-1	CASSLGGAAVGRTEAFF
TRBV5-1	TRBJ2-6	CASSWTGLGSGANVLTF
TRBV7-9	TRBJ2-1	CASSLGQGWDEQFF
TRBV29-1	TRBJ2-1	CSVEEGLAKRYEQFF
TRBV9	TRBJ1-2	CASSPLWTGFDYGYTF
TRBV6-5	TRBJ2-6	CASRKAGGGSGANVLTF
TRBV9	TRBJ1-5	CASSAAGTSQPSNQPQHF
TRBV12-3/TRBV12-4	TRBJ2-1	CASSPTSGRNDEFF
TRBV29-1	TRBJ2-5	CSVEQGTWFGTQYF
TRBV5-1	TRBJ2-3	CASATGGPTADTQYF
TRBV20-1	TRBJ2-1	CSANRHGGYFEQFF
TRBV10-3	TRBJ2-3	CAIRTSRAADTQYF
TRBV24-1	TRBJ2-3	CATSDTTVSTDTQYF
TRBV5-1	TRBJ2-3	CASSLAFSGSPGDTQYF
TRBV10-1	TRBJ2-1	CASSRSIDEQFF
TRBV24-1	TRBJ2-3	CATSDLGRTTDTQYF
TRBV12-3/TRBV12-4	TRBJ2-3	CASSPESTGSLKYF
TRBV6-5	TRBJ2-3	CASKFVQGTQYF
TRBV4-1	TRBJ1-2	CASNRRGGQANYGYTF
TRBV29-1	TRBJ2-3	CSVRTGSRFDTQYF
TRBV5-1	TRBJ2-1	CASSLVSDPFYNEQFF
TRBV10-3	TRBJ1-3	CAISDSLSGNTIYF
TRBV11-3	TRBJ2-5	CASSSTGIGETQYF
TRBV24-1	TRBJ2-2	CATSVTSATNTGELFF
TRBV7-6	TRBJ2-5	CASRPLLGTQYF
TRBV12-3/TRBV12-4	TRBJ1-1	CASSLQDYTEAFF
TRBV10-3	TRBJ1-1	CAISAAEMNTEAFF
TRBV7-2	TRBJ2-1	CASSLVTGGYNEQFF
TRBV29-1	TRBJ1-2	CSVATGQGNYGYTF
TRBV24-1	TRBJ1-2	CATSDRTGGFHYGYTF
TRBV12-3/TRBV12-4	TRBJ2-3	CASSQPGLSAHTQYF
TRBV6-6	TRBJ1-3	CASSSLYSGNTIYF
TRBV12-5	TRBJ2-2	CASGSRLAHNTGELFF
TRBV3-1	TRBJ1-1	CASSHQGGAEAFF
TRBV5-1	TRBJ1-1	CASSLRAGVTNTEAFF
TRBV4-2	TRBJ2-7	CASSQMGLAGNSNYEQYF
TRBV29-1	TRBJ2-7	CSVEDHGDRGYEQYF